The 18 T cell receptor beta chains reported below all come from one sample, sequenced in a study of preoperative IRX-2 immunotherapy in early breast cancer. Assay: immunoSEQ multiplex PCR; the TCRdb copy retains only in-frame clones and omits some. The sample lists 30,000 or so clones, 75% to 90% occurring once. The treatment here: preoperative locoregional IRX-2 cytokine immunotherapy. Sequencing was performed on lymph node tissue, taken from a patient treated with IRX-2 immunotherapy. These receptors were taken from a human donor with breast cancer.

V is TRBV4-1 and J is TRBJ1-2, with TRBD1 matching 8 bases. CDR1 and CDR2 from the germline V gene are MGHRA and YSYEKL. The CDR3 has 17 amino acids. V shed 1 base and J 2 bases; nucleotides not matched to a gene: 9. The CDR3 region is CASSQGFYRGTNYGYTF. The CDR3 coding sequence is TGCGCCAGCAGCCAAGGATTTTACAGGGGGACAAACTATGGCTACACCTTC.

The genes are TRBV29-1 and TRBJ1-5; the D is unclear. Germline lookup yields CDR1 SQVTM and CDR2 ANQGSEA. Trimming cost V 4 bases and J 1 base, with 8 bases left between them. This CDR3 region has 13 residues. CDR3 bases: TGCAGCGTTGGGGAAGGGAGCAATCAGCCCCAGCATTTT. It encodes CSVGEGSNQPQHF.

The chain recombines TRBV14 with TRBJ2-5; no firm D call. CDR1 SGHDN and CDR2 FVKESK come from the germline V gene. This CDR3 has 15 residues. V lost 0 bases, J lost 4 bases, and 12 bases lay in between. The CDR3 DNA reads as TGTGCCAGCAGCCAAGATGCCGTCCCGGGAGAGACCCAGTACTTC. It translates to CASSQDAVPGETQYF.

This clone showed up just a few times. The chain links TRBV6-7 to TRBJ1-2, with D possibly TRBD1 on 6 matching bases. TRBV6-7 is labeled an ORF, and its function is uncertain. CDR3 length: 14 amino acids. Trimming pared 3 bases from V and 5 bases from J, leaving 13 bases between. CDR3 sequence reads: CASSYKQGGYGYTF. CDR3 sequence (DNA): TGTGCCAGCAGTTATAAACAGGGTGGGTATGGCTACACCTTC.

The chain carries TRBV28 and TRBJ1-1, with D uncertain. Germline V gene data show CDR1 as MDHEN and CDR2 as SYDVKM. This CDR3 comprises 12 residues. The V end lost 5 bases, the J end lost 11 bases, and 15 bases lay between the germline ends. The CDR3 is CASSRAGLPAFF. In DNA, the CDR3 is TGTGCCAGCAGTCGGGCAGGACTGCCGGCTTTCTTT.

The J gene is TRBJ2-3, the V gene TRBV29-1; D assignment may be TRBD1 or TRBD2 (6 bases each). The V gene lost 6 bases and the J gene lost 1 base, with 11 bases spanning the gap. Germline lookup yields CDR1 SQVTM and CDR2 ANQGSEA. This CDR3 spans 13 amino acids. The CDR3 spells CSVGGRGTDTQYF. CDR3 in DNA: TGCAGCGTCGGGGGCAGGGGCACAGATACGCAGTATTTT.

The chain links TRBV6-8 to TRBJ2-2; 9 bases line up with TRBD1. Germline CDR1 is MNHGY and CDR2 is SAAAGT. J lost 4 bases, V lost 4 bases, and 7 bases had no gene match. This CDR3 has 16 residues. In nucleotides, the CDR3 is TGTGCCAGCAGTTCACGGACAGGGGTCGGCACCGGGGAGCTGTTTTTT. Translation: CASSSRTGVGTGELFF.

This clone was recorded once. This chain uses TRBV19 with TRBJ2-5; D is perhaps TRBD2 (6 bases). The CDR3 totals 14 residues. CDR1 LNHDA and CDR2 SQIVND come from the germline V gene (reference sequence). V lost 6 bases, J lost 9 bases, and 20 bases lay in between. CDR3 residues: CASSPGDFWSAQYF. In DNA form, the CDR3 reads TGTGCCAGTAGCCCTGGGGACTTCTGGTCGGCCCAGTACTTC.

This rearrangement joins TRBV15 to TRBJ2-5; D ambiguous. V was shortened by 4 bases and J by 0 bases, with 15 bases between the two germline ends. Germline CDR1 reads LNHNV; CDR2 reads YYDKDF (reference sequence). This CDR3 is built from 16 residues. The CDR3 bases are TGTGCCACCAGCACAGACGGTCGGGCCTACCAAGAGACCCAGTACTTC. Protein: CATSTDGRAYQETQYF.

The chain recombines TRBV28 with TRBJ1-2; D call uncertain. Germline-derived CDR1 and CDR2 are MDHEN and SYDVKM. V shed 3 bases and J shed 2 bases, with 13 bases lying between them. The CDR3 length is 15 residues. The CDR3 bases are TGTGCCAGCAGTTTCCCCCCGGGCGGCAACTATGGCTACACCTTC. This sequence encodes CASSFPPGGNYGYTF.

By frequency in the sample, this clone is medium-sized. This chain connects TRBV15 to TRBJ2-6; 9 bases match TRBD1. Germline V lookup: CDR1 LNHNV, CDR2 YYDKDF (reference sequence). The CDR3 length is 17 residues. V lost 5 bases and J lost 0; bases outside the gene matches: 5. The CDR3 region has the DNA TGTGCCACCAGCGCCGGGACAGGGTACTCTGGGGCCAACGTCCTGACTTTC. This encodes CATSAGTGYSGANVLTF.

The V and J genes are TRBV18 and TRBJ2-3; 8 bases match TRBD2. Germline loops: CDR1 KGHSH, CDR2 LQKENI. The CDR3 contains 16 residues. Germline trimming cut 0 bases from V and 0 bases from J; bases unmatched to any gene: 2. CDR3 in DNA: TGTGCCAGCTCACCACCGACTAGCGCGAGCACAGATACGCAGTATTTT. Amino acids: CASSPPTSASTDTQYF.

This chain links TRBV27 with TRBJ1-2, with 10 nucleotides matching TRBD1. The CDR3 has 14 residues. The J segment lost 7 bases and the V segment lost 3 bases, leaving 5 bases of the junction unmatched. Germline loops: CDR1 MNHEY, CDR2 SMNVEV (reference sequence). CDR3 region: CASSLGTGDRGYTF. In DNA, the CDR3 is TGTGCCAGCAGTTTGGGGACAGGGGATCGTGGCTACACCTTC.

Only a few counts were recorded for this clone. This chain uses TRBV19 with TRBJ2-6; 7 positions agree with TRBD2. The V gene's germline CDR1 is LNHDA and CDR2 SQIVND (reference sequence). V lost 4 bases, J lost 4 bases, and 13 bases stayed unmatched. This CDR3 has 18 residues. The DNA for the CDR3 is TGTGCCAGTAGTACGGAGCGCCGACTAGCTTCCGGGGCCAACGTCCTGACTTTC. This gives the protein CASSTERRLASGANVLTF.

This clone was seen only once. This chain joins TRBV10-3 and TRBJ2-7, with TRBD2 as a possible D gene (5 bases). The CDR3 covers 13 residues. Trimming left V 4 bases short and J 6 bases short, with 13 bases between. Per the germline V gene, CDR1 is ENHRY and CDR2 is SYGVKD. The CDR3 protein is CAISAGTVSEQYF. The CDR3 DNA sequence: TGTGCCATCAGTGCGGGAACGGTGAGCGAGCAGTACTTC.

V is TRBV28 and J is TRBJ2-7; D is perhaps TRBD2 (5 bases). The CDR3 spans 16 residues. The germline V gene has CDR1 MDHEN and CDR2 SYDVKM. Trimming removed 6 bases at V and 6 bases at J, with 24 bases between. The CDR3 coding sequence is TGTGCCAGCAGCCTGGCGGGCGCGGGTGTGCAGCGCGAGCAGTACTTC. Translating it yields CASSLAGAGVQREQYF.

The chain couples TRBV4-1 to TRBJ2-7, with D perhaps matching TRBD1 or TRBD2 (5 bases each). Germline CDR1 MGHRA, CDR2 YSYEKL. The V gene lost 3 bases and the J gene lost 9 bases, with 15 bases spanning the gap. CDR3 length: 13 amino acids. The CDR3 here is CASSQGPLYGQYF. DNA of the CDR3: TGCGCCAGCAGCCAGGGACCGCTTTATGGGCAGTACTTC.

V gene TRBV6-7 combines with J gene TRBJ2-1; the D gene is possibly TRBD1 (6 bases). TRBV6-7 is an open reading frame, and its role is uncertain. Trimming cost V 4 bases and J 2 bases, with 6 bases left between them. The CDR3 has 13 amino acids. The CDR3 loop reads CASSWTAYNEQFF. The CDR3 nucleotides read TGTGCCAGCAGTTGGACAGCCTACAATGAGCAGTTCTTC.